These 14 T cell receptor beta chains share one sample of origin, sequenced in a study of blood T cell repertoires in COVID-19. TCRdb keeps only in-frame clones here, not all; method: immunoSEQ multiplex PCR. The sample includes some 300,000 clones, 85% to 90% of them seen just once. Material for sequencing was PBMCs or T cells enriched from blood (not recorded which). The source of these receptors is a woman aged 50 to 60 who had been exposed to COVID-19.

Here the CDR3 DNA reads TGTGCCACCAGTGGGGCAGGCTCCTACGAGCAGTACTTC. Translating it yields CATSGAGSYEQYF. The chain links TRBV24-1 to TRBJ2-7, with D unclear. Trimming took off 5 bases at V and 0 bases at J, with 7 bases between the two ends. Germline CDR1 and CDR2: KGHDR and SFDVKD. The CDR3 runs 13 residues.

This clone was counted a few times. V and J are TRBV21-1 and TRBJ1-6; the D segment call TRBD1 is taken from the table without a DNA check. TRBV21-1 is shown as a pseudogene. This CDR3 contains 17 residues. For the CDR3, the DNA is TGTGCCAGCAGCAAAATGGACAGATTTGAGTTAAGATCACCCCTCCACTTT. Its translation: CASSKMDRFELRSPLHF.

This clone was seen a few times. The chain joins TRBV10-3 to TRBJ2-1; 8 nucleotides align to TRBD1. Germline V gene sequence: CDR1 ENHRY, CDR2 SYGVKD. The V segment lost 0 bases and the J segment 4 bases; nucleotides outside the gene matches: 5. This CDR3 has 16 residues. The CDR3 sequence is CAISESRTGLYNEQFF. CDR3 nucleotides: TGTGCCATCAGTGAGTCGAGGACAGGGTTATACAATGAGCAGTTCTTC.

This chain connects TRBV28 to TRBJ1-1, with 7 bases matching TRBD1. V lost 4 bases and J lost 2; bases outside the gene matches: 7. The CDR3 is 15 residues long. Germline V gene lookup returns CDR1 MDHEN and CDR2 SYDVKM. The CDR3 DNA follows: TGTGCCAGCAGTTCAGCCGGGACAGCTAACACTGAAGCTTTCTTT. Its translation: CASSSAGTANTEAFF.

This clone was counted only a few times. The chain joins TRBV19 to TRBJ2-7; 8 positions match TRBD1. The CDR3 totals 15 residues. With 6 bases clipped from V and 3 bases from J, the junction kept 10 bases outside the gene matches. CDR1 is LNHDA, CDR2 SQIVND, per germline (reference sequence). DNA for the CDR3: TGTGCCAGTAGCGACACCAGGGGGCAGTACTACGAGCAGTACTTC. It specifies CASSDTRGQYYEQYF.

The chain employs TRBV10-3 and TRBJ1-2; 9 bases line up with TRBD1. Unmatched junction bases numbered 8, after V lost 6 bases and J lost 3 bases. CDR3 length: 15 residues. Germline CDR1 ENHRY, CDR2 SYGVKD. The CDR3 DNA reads TGTGCCATCAGACCTCCGGGACAGGGACACTATGGCTACACCTTC. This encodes CAIRPPGQGHYGYTF.

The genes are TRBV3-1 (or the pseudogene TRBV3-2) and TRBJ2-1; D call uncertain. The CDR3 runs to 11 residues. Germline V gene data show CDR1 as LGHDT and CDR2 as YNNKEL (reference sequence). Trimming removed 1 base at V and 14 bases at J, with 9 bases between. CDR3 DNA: TGTGCCAGCAGCCAAGGAGCGTGGAAGTTCTTC. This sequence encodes CASSQGAWKFF.

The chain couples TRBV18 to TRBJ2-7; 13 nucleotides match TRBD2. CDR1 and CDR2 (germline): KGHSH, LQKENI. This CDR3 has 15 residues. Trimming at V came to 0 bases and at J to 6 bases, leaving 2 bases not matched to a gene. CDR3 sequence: CASSPPGLAGREQYF. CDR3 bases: TGTGCCAGCTCACCACCGGGACTAGCGGGGCGCGAGCAGTACTTC. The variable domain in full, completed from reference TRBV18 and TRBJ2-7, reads NAGVMQNPRHLVRRRGQEARLRCSPMKGHSHVYWYRQLPEEGLKFMVYLQKENIIDESGMPKERFSAEFPKEGPSILRIQQVVRGDSAAYFCASSPPGLAGREQYFGPGTRLTVT.

CDR3 in DNA: TGTGCCAGCAGTAGCGCAGGGGGCCTCAATCAGCCCCAGCATTTT. Its translation: CASSSAGGLNQPQHF. The V and J genes are TRBV6-5 and TRBJ1-5; the match to TRBD1 covers 8 bases. V shed 5 bases and J 3 bases; nucleotides not matched to a gene: 6. CDR3 length: 15 amino acids. CDR1 and CDR2 (germline): MNHEY, SVGAGI.

CDR3 residues: CAWSWTGGGSPLHF. CDR3 in DNA: TGTGCCTGGAGCTGGACAGGGGGCGGATCACCCCTCCACTTT. The J gene is TRBJ1-6, the V gene TRBV30, with 11 positions matching TRBD1. Germline loops: CDR1 GTSNPN, CDR2 SVGIG (reference sequence). The V segment lost 3 bases and the J segment 10 bases; nucleotides outside the gene matches: 5. The CDR3 contains 14 residues.

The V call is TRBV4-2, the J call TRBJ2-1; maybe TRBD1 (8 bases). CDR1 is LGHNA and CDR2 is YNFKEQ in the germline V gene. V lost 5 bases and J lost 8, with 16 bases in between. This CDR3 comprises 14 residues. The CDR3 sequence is CASSTGGARDEQFF. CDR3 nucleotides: TGTGCCAGCAGCACAGGGGGGGCCCGGGATGAGCAGTTCTTC.

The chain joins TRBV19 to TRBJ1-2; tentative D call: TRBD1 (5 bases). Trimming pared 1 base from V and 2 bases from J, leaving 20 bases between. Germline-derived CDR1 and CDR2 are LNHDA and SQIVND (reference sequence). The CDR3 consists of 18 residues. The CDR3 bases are TGTGCCAGTAGTATAGGGACGGCTCAGGGAATTTCCAACTATGGCTACACCTTC. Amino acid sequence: CASSIGTAQGISNYGYTF. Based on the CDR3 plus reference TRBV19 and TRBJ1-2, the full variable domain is DGGITQSPKYLFRKEGQNVTLSCEQNLNHDAMYWYRQDPGQGLRLIYYSQIVNDFQKGDIAEGYSVSREKKESFPLTVTSAQKNPTAFYLCASSIGTAQGISNYGYTFGSGTRLTVV.

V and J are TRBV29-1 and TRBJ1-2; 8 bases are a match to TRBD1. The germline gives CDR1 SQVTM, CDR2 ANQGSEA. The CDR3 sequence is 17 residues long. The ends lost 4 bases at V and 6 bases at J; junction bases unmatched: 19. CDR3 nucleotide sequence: TGCAGCGTTGGGGCGGTGCCTAGAGACAGGGGAAATGATGGCTACACCTTC. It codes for CSVGAVPRDRGNDGYTF. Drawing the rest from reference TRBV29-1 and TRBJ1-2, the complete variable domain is SAVISQKPSRDICQRGTSLTIQCQVDSQVTMMFWYRQQPGQSLTLIATANQGSEATYESGFVIDKFPISRPNLTFSTLTVSNMSPEDSSIYLCSVGAVPRDRGNDGYTFGSGTRLTVV.

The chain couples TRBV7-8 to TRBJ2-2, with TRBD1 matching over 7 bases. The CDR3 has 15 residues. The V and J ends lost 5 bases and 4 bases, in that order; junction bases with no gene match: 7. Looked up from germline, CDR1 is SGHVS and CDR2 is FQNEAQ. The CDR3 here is CASSLQGRFTGELFF. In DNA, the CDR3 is TGTGCCAGCAGCCTACAGGGGCGCTTCACCGGGGAGCTGTTTTTT. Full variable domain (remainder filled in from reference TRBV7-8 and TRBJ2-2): GAGVSQSPRYKVAKRGQDVALRCDPISGHVSLFWYQQALGQGPEFLTYFQNEAQLDKSGLPSDRFFAERPEGSVSTLKIQRTQQEDSAVYLCASSLQGRFTGELFFGEGSRLTVL.